Each of the 27 T cell receptor beta chains below was sequenced from the same sample in a study of blood T cell repertoires in COVID-19. Repertoires were generated with immunoSEQ multiplex PCR, while TCRdb's copy carries only in-frame clones and drops some. The sample records about 280,000 clones, approximately 82% being singletons. Sample: PBMCs or T cells enriched from blood (not recorded which). The receptors here all came from a man between 35 and 55 years old who had been exposed to COVID-19.

The genes are TRBV7-9 and TRBJ1-2; TRBD1 agrees at 8 bases. The CDR3 contains 14 residues. Germline V gives CDR1 SEHNR, CDR2 FQNEAQ (reference sequence). V lost 5 bases and J lost 8; bases outside the gene matches: 10. DNA for the CDR3: TGTGCCAGCAGCCCAGGGGGCGCAGCGTTCGGCTACACCTTC. Its translation is CASSPGGAAFGYTF.

This clone has just a few counts. The chain is built from TRBV3-1 (or the pseudogene TRBV3-2) and TRBJ1-6, with TRBD1 matching 7 bases. Germline V gene sequence: CDR1 LGHDT, CDR2 YNNKEL (reference sequence). This CDR3 has 17 residues. V shed 3 bases and J 5 bases; nucleotides not matched to a gene: 10. CDR3 loop: CASSQAYSGTDNSPLHF. CDR3 sequence (DNA): TGTGCCAGCAGCCAGGCTTACTCCGGGACAGATAATTCACCCCTCCACTTT.

The chain uses TRBV5-8 and TRBJ2-1; D is undetermined. Germline-derived CDR1 and CDR2 are SGHTS and YDEGEE. With 4 bases removed from V and 6 bases from J, the gap between germline ends came to 14 bases. This CDR3 contains 14 residues. CDR3: CASSQTGFLNEQFF. In DNA form, the CDR3 reads TGTGCCAGCAGCCAAACCGGGTTCCTCAATGAGCAGTTCTTC.

V usage is TRBV7-8 and J usage is TRBJ2-3; maybe TRBD2 (6 bases). Germline V lookup: CDR1 SGHVS, CDR2 FQNEAQ. With 4 bases removed from V and 4 bases from J, the gap between germline ends came to 15 bases. The CDR3 has 15 residues. The CDR3, as DNA: TGTGCCAGCAGCTCACTTGGGCCGGGGGCAGATACGCAGTATTTT. Protein product: CASSSLGPGADTQYF.

This chain links TRBV5-1 with TRBJ2-5, with D uncertain. The CDR3 loop spans 14 amino acids. V was pared by 0 bases and J by 0 bases, with 6 bases between. Germline CDR1 and CDR2: SGHRS and YFSETQ. CDR3 nucleotide sequence: TGCGCCAGCAGCTTGGGCCCTAACCAAGAGACCCAGTACTTC. Protein sequence: CASSLGPNQETQYF.

V gene TRBV7-2 combines with J gene TRBJ1-2; possibly TRBD1 for D (6 bases). V was shortened by 5 bases and J by 0 bases, with 10 bases between the two germline ends. This CDR3 is 14 amino acids long. The germline V gene has CDR1 SGHTA and CDR2 FQGNSA. The CDR3 is CASSARQANYGYTF. In DNA form, the CDR3 reads TGTGCCAGCAGCGCGCGACAGGCTAACTATGGCTACACCTTC. Filled out from reference TRBV7-2 and TRBJ1-2, the complete variable domain reads GAGVSQSPSNKVTEKGKDVELRCDPISGHTALYWYRQSLGQGLEFLIYFQGNSAPDKSGLPSDRFSAERTGGSVSTLTIQRTQQEDSAVYLCASSARQANYGYTFGSGTRLTVV.

The CDR3 is CASSPRLAVVTGELFF. CDR3 DNA sequence: TGTGCCAGCAGCCCTAGACTAGCGGTTGTTACCGGGGAGCTGTTTTTT. The chain uses TRBV7-2 and TRBJ2-2, with 9 positions matching TRBD2. This CDR3 is built from 16 residues. CDR1 is SGHTA and CDR2 is FQGNSA in the germline V gene. V trimming: 5 bases; J trimming: 5 bases; junction bases outside the gene matches: 9.

In this sample, this clone turned up once. The chain joins TRBV24-1 to TRBJ2-7, with 7 bases that match TRBD1. The CDR3 runs 16 residues. Per the germline V gene, CDR1 is KGHDR and CDR2 is SFDVKD. V gave up 3 bases and J gave up 2 bases; unmatched junction bases: 9. The CDR3 DNA reads as TGTGCCACCAGTGATCCACTCGGGACAGCCCCCTACGAGCAGTACTTC. It codes for CATSDPLGTAPYEQYF.

The V and J genes are TRBV14 and TRBJ1-3; D is ambiguous. This CDR3 contains 12 residues. Germline-derived CDR1 and CDR2 are SGHDN and FVKESK. Trimming took 1 base from V and 7 from J, leaving 5 bases between them. CDR3 in amino acids: CASSQVTNTIYF. CDR3 nucleotides: TGTGCCAGCAGCCAAGTTACTAACACCATATATTTT.

The J gene is TRBJ2-7, the V gene TRBV6-1, with 9 nucleotides matching TRBD2. After removal of 2 bases from V and 5 bases from J, the junction contained 10 bases not matched to a gene. Germline CDR1 is MNHNS and CDR2 is SASEGT. CDR3 size: 16 residues. CDR3 nucleotides: TGTGCCAGCAGTGAATGGGCGGGAGGGTCTGTCGACGAGCAGTACTTC. Translating it yields CASSEWAGGSVDEQYF.

The V call is TRBV9, the J call TRBJ2-1; weak D call: TRBD2 (6 bases). Trimming left V 4 bases short and J 6 bases short, with 11 bases between. Germline CDR1 is SGDLS and CDR2 is YYNGEE. The CDR3 extends over 13 amino acids. DNA of the CDR3: TGTGCCAGCAGCATGGGACTTTTCAATGAGCAGTTCTTC. It translates to CASSMGLFNEQFF.

The genes are TRBV19 and TRBJ1-5; TRBD1 aligns across 12 bases. Germline V gene lookup returns CDR1 LNHDA and CDR2 SQIVND (reference sequence). The CDR3 totals 15 residues. The trim removed 8 bases at V and 6 bases at J, leaving 8 bases unmatched. In DNA, the CDR3 is TGTGCCAGTTCTGGGACAGGGGGCGGGGGTCAGCCCCAGCATTTT. This translates into CASSGTGGGGQPQHF.

The chain couples TRBV7-2 to TRBJ1-1; D is perhaps TRBD1 (6 bases). Germline CDR1 SGHTA, CDR2 FQGNSA. The CDR3 spans 14 residues. Trimming stripped 5 bases from V and 6 bases from J, with 16 bases between. The CDR3 DNA reads as TGTGCCAGCAGCCCCCACAGGGAGGGCCCTGAAGCTTTCTTT. It encodes CASSPHREGPEAFF.

The V gene is TRBV6-5, the J gene TRBJ1-2, with 8 bases lining up with TRBD1. The CDR3 contains 14 residues. The germline V gene encodes CDR1 MNHEY and CDR2 SVGAGI. V lost 2 bases to trimming and J lost 7 bases; unmatched junction nucleotides: 6. CDR3 sequence (DNA): TGTGCCAGCAGTTACCCCGGACAGGGCAGTGGCTACACCTTC. Translated: CASSYPGQGSGYTF.

V usage is TRBV10-3 and J usage is TRBJ1-1; 10 bases line up with TRBD1. CDR3 length: 13 residues. The J segment lost 4 bases and the V segment lost 9 bases, leaving 5 bases of the junction unmatched. The germline gives CDR1 ENHRY, CDR2 SYGVKD. CDR3 nucleotides: TGTGCCATGGGCCGGGACAGGGGCACTGAAGCTTTCTTT. Translation gives CAMGRDRGTEAFF.

This rearrangement joins TRBV19 to TRBJ1-6; D remains ambiguous. CDR1 and CDR2 (germline): LNHDA, SQIVND (reference sequence). CDR3 length equals 13 residues. V lost 6 bases, J lost 7 bases, and 10 bases lay in between. The CDR3: CASREAANSPLHF. The CDR3 nucleotides are TGTGCCAGTAGGGAGGCAGCAAATTCACCCCTCCACTTT.

V usage is TRBV5-1 and J usage is TRBJ1-3, with D unresolved. Germline CDR1 reads SGHRS; CDR2 reads YFSETQ. The length of the CDR3 is 14 residues. V was clipped by 2 bases and J by 0 bases, with 6 bases between them. The CDR3 reads CASSFLASGNTIYF. In nucleotides, the CDR3 is TGCGCCAGCAGCTTTCTGGCCTCTGGAAACACCATATATTTT.

This clone was observed once. The genes are TRBV5-4 and TRBJ1-1; no clear D. The CDR3 is 14 amino acids. Deletions cut 3 bases from V and 2 bases from J, with 11 bases between. Germline V gene sequence: CDR1 SGHNT, CDR2 YYREEE (reference sequence). CDR3 nucleotide sequence: TGTGCCAGCAGCTCCGACACTTTAAACACTGAAGCTTTCTTT. Translating it yields CASSSDTLNTEAFF.

The rearrangement uses TRBV6-6 and TRBJ2-2, with a tentative D call TRBD1 (5 bases). V lost 6 bases and J 6 bases, leaving 8 bases between the germline ends. Germline assignment: CDR1 MNHNY and CDR2 SVGAGI (reference sequence). The CDR3 extends over 12 amino acids. This chain's CDR3 is CASSRVSGELFF. CDR3 coding DNA: TGTGCCAGCAGCAGGGTATCCGGGGAGCTGTTTTTT.

The gene calls are TRBV25-1 and TRBJ2-1; 7 bases match TRBD1. The ends lost 5 bases at V and 6 bases at J; junction bases unmatched: 4. Germline V CDR1 and CDR2: MGHDK, SYGVNS. CDR3 size: 13 residues. The CDR3 loop is CASSSYRGNEQFF. The CDR3 DNA reads as TGTGCCAGCAGTTCCTACAGGGGCAATGAGCAGTTCTTC.

The chain links TRBV29-1 to TRBJ2-6; possible D gene TRBD1, 6 bases. V was cut by 6 bases and J by 1 base, with 10 bases left in between. CDR1 and CDR2 (germline): SQVTM, ANQGSEA. The CDR3 has 14 residues. CDR3 DNA: TGCAGCGTGGAGAGGGGGTCTGGGGCCAACGTCCTGACTTTC. Amino acids: CSVERGSGANVLTF.

The chain couples TRBV30 to TRBJ1-5; no definite D call. CDR1 GTSNPN and CDR2 SVGIG come from the germline V gene (reference sequence). There are 13 residues in the CDR3. With 0 bases removed from V and 4 bases from J, the gap between germline ends came to 7 bases. Written as DNA, the CDR3 is TGTGCCTGGAGTGTACAAAAAAATCAGCCCCAGCATTTT. As protein: CAWSVQKNQPQHF.

To note about this clone: The same CDR3 can be traced to other DNA sequences in this sample. V usage is TRBV5-1 and J usage is TRBJ1-5; TRBD1 aligns across 8 bases. The junction had 2 bases not matched to a gene; V was cut back by 4 bases and J by 2 bases. This CDR3 has 14 residues. Germline CDR1 SGHRS, CDR2 YFSETQ. This CDR3 reads CASSPGQGNQPQHF. In DNA, the CDR3 is TGCGCCAGCAGCCCGGGACAGGGCAATCAGCCCCAGCATTTT.

The CDR3 here is CATSDVTGSTYEQYF. As DNA, the CDR3 is TGTGCCACCAGTGACGTGACAGGCTCTACCTACGAGCAGTACTTC. V is TRBV24-1 and J is TRBJ2-7; the D gene is possibly TRBD1 (6 bases). The CDR3 contains 15 residues. Per the germline V gene, CDR1 is KGHDR and CDR2 is SFDVKD. Trimming pared 4 bases from V and 2 bases from J, leaving 14 bases between.

This clone occurred a few times. The V call is TRBV6-5, the J call TRBJ2-7; weak D call: TRBD1 (5 bases). The germline gives CDR1 MNHEY, CDR2 SVGAGI. V was clipped by 7 bases and J by 4 bases, with 11 bases between them. The CDR3 is made up of 12 amino acids. CDR3 loop: CASTPGWYEQYF. CDR3 sequence (DNA): TGTGCCAGCACGCCAGGGTGGTACGAGCAGTACTTC.

The chain employs TRBV24-1 and TRBJ2-5, with D perhaps TRBD2 (6 bases). This CDR3 has 14 residues. Trimming shortened V by 2 bases and J by 5 bases, and 11 bases separated the two germline ends. Germline V gene lookup returns CDR1 KGHDR and CDR2 SFDVKD. The CDR3 DNA reads as TGTGCCACCAGTGATTATGCTAGCGTGGAGACCCAGTACTTC. As protein: CATSDYASVETQYF.

The chain joins TRBV14 to TRBJ1-2; D may be TRBD1 (5 bases). The CDR3 covers 15 residues. The ends were cut back, 0 bases at V and 4 bases at J, with 12 bases in the middle. Germline V lookup: CDR1 SGHDN, CDR2 FVKESK. DNA of the CDR3: TGTGCCAGCAGCCAAGATGGGCAGGGTTTCTATGGCTACACCTTC. This sequence encodes CASSQDGQGFYGYTF.